This T cell receptor (beta chain) was sequenced during a study of blood T cell repertoires in COVID-19. Whole-study context: Sample material is recorded as cDNA or gDNA derived from T cells, B-cell-depleted T cells, or PBMCs.

In the study's own analysis: The assay estimated nucleated cells by amplifying reference gene primers. The table came from immunoSEQ multiplex PCR; TCRdb's copy has only in-frame clones and leaves some out. The V and J calls and the clone size are those of that table, but D and trimming were determined from the DNA. The sample carries roughly 250,000 clones, approximately 90% recorded once. This CDR3 has 14 amino acids. The germline V gene has CDR1 SNHLY and CDR2 FYNNEI. Trimming removed 4 bases from V and 5 bases from J, with 14 bases in between. The rearrangement uses TRBV2 and TRBJ1-1; D not resolved. Sample: PBMCs or T cells enriched from blood (not recorded which). The sequence came from a woman aged 18-29 years who had recovered from COVID-19. This CDR3 reads CASSVLVSRTEAFF. In DNA, the CDR3 is TGTGCCAGCAGTGTATTGGTGTCGAGGACTGAAGCTTTCTTT.